The rows below give T cell receptor beta chains drawn from one sample of a study of blood T cell repertoires in COVID-19. This table comes from immunoSEQ multiplex PCR, and its TCRdb copy is limited to in-frame clones, with some not included. Found here are 60,000 to 75,000 clones, roughly nine tenths of them singletons; the top ten hold almost 4%. The sample was peripheral blood. Receptors were obtained from a man in his 70s with active COVID-19. Each CDR3 is given with its conserved first and last residue. The D gene is left open where the match is weak. A row's size may be missing; if present it is once, few, many or a size class.

j_gene: TRBJ1-2
d_gene: TRBD1
abundance: NA
v_gene: TRBV19
CDR3aa: CASSIFGQGYGYTF
CDR3nt: TGTGCCAGTAGTATATTTGGACAGGGCTATGGCTACACCTTC

j_gene: TRBJ2-1
d_gene: TRBD2
abundance: NA
v_gene: TRBV19
CDR3aa: CATTKRLADLGDEQFF
CDR3nt: TGTGCCACTACGAAAAGGCTAGCGGACCTTGGGGATGAGCAGTTCTTC

j_gene: TRBJ1-1
d_gene: TRBD1
abundance: NA
v_gene: TRBV19
CDR3aa: CASSTPQGWGTEAFF
CDR3nt: TGTGCCAGTAGTACCCCACAGGGGTGGGGCACTGAAGCTTTCTTT

j_gene: TRBJ2-3
d_gene: TRBD2
abundance: NA
v_gene: TRBV7-9
CDR3aa: CASIPPGLASGDTQYF
CDR3nt: TGTGCCAGCATCCCCCCGGGACTAGCGTCAGGGGATACGCAGTATTTT

j_gene: TRBJ2-1
d_gene: TRBD2
abundance: NA
v_gene: TRBV3-1/TRBV3-2
CDR3aa: CASSQLAGVVGYNEQFF
CDR3nt: TGTGCCAGCAGCCAGCTAGCGGGAGTTGTGGGCTACAATGAGCAGTTCTTC

j_gene: TRBJ2-1
d_gene: TRBD2
abundance: NA
v_gene: TRBV4-3
CDR3aa: CASSQTARGTSRVNEQFF
CDR3nt: TGCGCCAGCAGCCAGACGGCTAGGGGGACTAGTAGGGTCAATGAGCAGTTCTTC

j_gene: TRBJ2-3
d_gene: NA
abundance: few
v_gene: TRBV18
CDR3aa: CASSPPRADTQYF
CDR3nt: TGTGCCAGCTCACCACCGCGAGCAGATACGCAGTATTTT

j_gene: TRBJ1-2
d_gene: TRBD1
abundance: NA
v_gene: TRBV19
CDR3aa: CASSTGQARGGYTF
CDR3nt: TGTGCCAGTAGTACCGGACAGGCCCGGGGTGGCTACACCTTC

j_gene: TRBJ2-1
d_gene: TRBD2
abundance: NA
v_gene: TRBV4-3
CDR3aa: CASSPHLAGGGNEQFF
CDR3nt: TGCGCCAGCAGCCCCCACCTAGCGGGAGGAGGCAATGAGCAGTTCTTC

j_gene: TRBJ2-1
d_gene: TRBD2
abundance: NA
v_gene: TRBV5-1
CDR3aa: CASSLGVAGAGEQFF
CDR3nt: TGCGCCAGCAGCTTGGGTGTAGCGGGAGCGGGTGAGCAGTTCTTC

j_gene: TRBJ2-7
d_gene: TRBD1
abundance: NA
v_gene: TRBV19
CDR3aa: CATQTVGDRGYEQYF
CDR3nt: TGTGCCACCCAAACGGTGGGGGACAGGGGCTACGAGCAGTACTTC

j_gene: TRBJ1-2
d_gene: TRBD1
abundance: NA
v_gene: TRBV29-1
CDR3aa: CSVDGTGVGYGYTF
CDR3nt: TGCAGCGTTGACGGGACAGGGGTTGGCTATGGCTACACCTTC

j_gene: TRBJ2-1
d_gene: TRBD2
abundance: once
v_gene: TRBV5-4
CDR3aa: CASTRFGIAGVWVF
CDR3nt: TGTGCCAGCACCCGATTCGGAATAGCGGGGGTTTGGGTCTTC

j_gene: TRBJ1-5
d_gene: TRBD1
abundance: NA
v_gene: TRBV7-2
CDR3aa: CASSFYHGQGSNQPQHF
CDR3nt: TGTGCCAGCAGCTTTTATCATGGACAGGGAAGCAATCAGCCCCAGCATTTT

j_gene: TRBJ2-2
d_gene: NA
abundance: NA
v_gene: TRBV7-2
CDR3aa: CASSRQGGTGELFF
CDR3nt: TGTGCCAGCAGCCGCCAGGGGGGCACCGGGGAGCTGTTTTTT

j_gene: TRBJ1-1
d_gene: NA
abundance: once
v_gene: TRBV6-5
CDR3aa: CASSPISGIDTEAFF
CDR3nt: TGTGCCAGCAGCCCCATTTCGGGGATCGACACTGAAGCTTTCTTT

j_gene: TRBJ1-1
d_gene: NA
abundance: NA
v_gene: TRBV28
CDR3aa: CAGGGGTEAFF
CDR3nt: TGTGCCGGGGGCGGCGGCACTGAAGCTTTCTTT

j_gene: TRBJ2-2
d_gene: TRBD2
abundance: NA
v_gene: TRBV9
CDR3aa: CASSALAGGALRPPRTGELFF
CDR3nt: TGTGCCAGCAGCGCCCTAGCGGGAGGCGCCCTGAGGCCCCCTCGCACCGGGGAGCTGTTTTTT

j_gene: TRBJ1-2
d_gene: NA
abundance: once
v_gene: TRBV7-9
CDR3aa: CASRPQGANYGYTF
CDR3nt: TGTGCCAGCAGACCCCAGGGCGCCAACTATGGCTACACCTTC

j_gene: TRBJ1-1
d_gene: NA
abundance: NA
v_gene: TRBV28
CDR3aa: CASSLTGLPNTEAFF
CDR3nt: TGTGCCAGCAGTCTAACAGGGCTACCGAACACTGAAGCTTTCTTT

j_gene: TRBJ2-7
d_gene: NA
abundance: NA
v_gene: TRBV4-3
CDR3aa: CASSQDAPPMAPYEQYF
CDR3nt: TGCGCCAGCAGCCAAGACGCCCCGCCGATGGCCCCCTACGAGCAGTACTTC

j_gene: TRBJ2-6
d_gene: TRBD1
abundance: once
v_gene: TRBV5-1
CDR3aa: CASTTTGALSGANVLTF
CDR3nt: TGCGCCAGCACCACCACAGGGGCCCTGTCTGGGGCCAACGTCCTGACTTTC

j_gene: TRBJ2-7
d_gene: TRBD2
abundance: NA
v_gene: TRBV4-3
CDR3aa: CASSQGTSGAPPYEQYF
CDR3nt: TGCGCCAGCAGCCAAGGGACTAGCGGGGCCCCCCCCTACGAGCAGTACTTC

j_gene: TRBJ2-3
d_gene: NA
abundance: once
v_gene: TRBV30
CDR3aa: CAWSVGLAPDTQYF
CDR3nt: TGTGCCTGGAGTGTCGGGCTAGCTCCAGATACGCAGTATTTT

j_gene: TRBJ1-6
d_gene: NA
abundance: once
v_gene: TRBV27
CDR3aa: CASSFQGLALHF
CDR3nt: TGTGCCAGCAGTTTCCAGGGGCTGGCCCTCCACTTT

j_gene: TRBJ2-1
d_gene: TRBD1
abundance: NA
v_gene: TRBV7-3
CDR3aa: CASSPDRGLVDEQFF
CDR3nt: TGTGCCAGCAGCCCCGACAGGGGGCTTGTCGATGAGCAGTTCTTC

j_gene: TRBJ2-7
d_gene: NA
abundance: NA
v_gene: TRBV10-3
CDR3aa: CAISEGVGLYEQYF
CDR3nt: TGTGCCATCAGTGAGGGAGTCGGCCTCTACGAGCAGTACTTC

j_gene: TRBJ2-1
d_gene: TRBD2
abundance: NA
v_gene: TRBV19
CDR3aa: CASSTGGFDEQFF
CDR3nt: TGTGCCAGTAGTACGGGGGGGTTCGATGAGCAGTTCTTC

j_gene: TRBJ2-1
d_gene: NA
abundance: NA
v_gene: TRBV6-5
CDR3aa: CASSTTWTGYNEQFF
CDR3nt: TGTGCCAGCAGTACGACTTGGACGGGATACAATGAGCAGTTCTTC

j_gene: TRBJ1-5
d_gene: NA
abundance: few
v_gene: TRBV7-2
CDR3aa: CASSSLGWAGNQPQHF
CDR3nt: TGTGCCAGCAGCTCCCTGGGTTGGGCCGGCAATCAGCCCCAGCATTTT

j_gene: TRBJ1-1
d_gene: NA
abundance: NA
v_gene: TRBV10-3
CDR3aa: CAISLRGTSRTEAFF
CDR3nt: TGTGCCATCAGTCTTAGGGGCACCTCTCGAACGGAAGCTTTCTTT

j_gene: TRBJ2-7
d_gene: NA
abundance: NA
v_gene: TRBV2
CDR3aa: CASSESPSYEQYF
CDR3nt: TGTGCCAGCAGTGAAAGCCCCTCCTACGAGCAGTACTTC

j_gene: TRBJ2-7
d_gene: NA
abundance: NA
v_gene: TRBV28
CDR3aa: CASMPGAGWQYF
CDR3nt: TGTGCCAGCATGCCCGGCGCAGGGTGGCAGTACTTC

j_gene: TRBJ2-7
d_gene: TRBD1
abundance: NA
v_gene: TRBV19
CDR3aa: CASSPRSGQGSSYEQYF
CDR3nt: TGTGCCAGTAGTCCTCGATCGGGACAGGGAAGCTCCTACGAGCAGTACTTC

j_gene: TRBJ2-2
d_gene: NA
abundance: NA
v_gene: TRBV5-4
CDR3aa: CASSLDGGLVGELFF
CDR3nt: TGTGCCAGCAGCTTGGACGGGGGGCTGGTTGGGGAGCTGTTTTTT

j_gene: TRBJ2-1
d_gene: NA
abundance: NA
v_gene: TRBV18
CDR3aa: CASSPADKPPPYNEQFF
CDR3nt: TGTGCCAGCTCACCAGCGGACAAACCACCCCCCTACAATGAGCAGTTCTTC

j_gene: TRBJ1-6
d_gene: TRBD1
abundance: once
v_gene: TRBV5-1
CDR3aa: CASNWGTANSPLHF
CDR3nt: TGCGCCAGCAACTGGGGGACAGCCAATTCACCCCTCCACTTT

j_gene: TRBJ1-5
d_gene: NA
abundance: NA
v_gene: TRBV12-3/TRBV12-4
CDR3aa: CASSRVQPQHF
CDR3nt: TGTGCCAGCAGCCGTGTCCAGCCCCAGCATTTT

j_gene: TRBJ2-3
d_gene: NA
abundance: few
v_gene: TRBV4-3
CDR3aa: CASSQEGAWGTDTQYF
CDR3nt: TGCGCCAGCAGCCAAGAGGGGGCATGGGGCACAGATACGCAGTATTTT

j_gene: TRBJ1-1
d_gene: TRBD1
abundance: NA
v_gene: TRBV7-9
CDR3aa: CASSITGGNTEAFF
CDR3nt: TGTGCCAGCAGCATAACAGGGGGGAACACTGAAGCTTTCTTT

j_gene: TRBJ2-1
d_gene: NA
abundance: NA
v_gene: TRBV29-1
CDR3aa: CSVEVRKRYNEQFF
CDR3nt: TGCAGCGTTGAAGTGCGGAAGCGTTACAATGAGCAGTTCTTC

j_gene: TRBJ2-7
d_gene: TRBD2
abundance: few
v_gene: TRBV30
CDR3aa: CAWSGTSEGEQYF
CDR3nt: TGTGCCTGGAGCGGGACTAGCGAGGGGGAGCAGTACTTC

j_gene: TRBJ2-1
d_gene: NA
abundance: NA
v_gene: TRBV7-8
CDR3aa: CASSLVRSHEQFF
CDR3nt: TGTGCCAGCAGCTTGGTGAGGAGCCATGAGCAGTTCTTC

j_gene: TRBJ2-3
d_gene: NA
abundance: NA
v_gene: TRBV7-3
CDR3aa: CASSLRLDGADTQYF
CDR3nt: TGTGCCAGCAGCTTAAGACTAGATGGCGCAGATACGCAGTATTTT

j_gene: TRBJ1-6
d_gene: NA
abundance: NA
v_gene: TRBV30
CDR3aa: CAWGVGANSPLHF
CDR3nt: TGTGCCTGGGGGGTGGGGGCTAATTCACCCCTCCACTTT

j_gene: TRBJ2-1
d_gene: NA
abundance: NA
v_gene: TRBV5-1
CDR3aa: CASSWSGSAGDEQFF
CDR3nt: TGCGCCAGCAGCTGGTCGGGTTCGGCGGGCGATGAGCAGTTCTTC

j_gene: TRBJ2-3
d_gene: NA
abundance: NA
v_gene: TRBV11-2
CDR3aa: CASQGIRGTDTQYF
CDR3nt: TGTGCCAGCCAGGGTATTCGTGGCACAGATACGCAGTATTTT

j_gene: TRBJ2-1
d_gene: TRBD2
abundance: NA
v_gene: TRBV18
CDR3aa: CASSPTGGTSGINEQFF
CDR3nt: TGTGCCAGCTCACCAACGGGGGGGACTAGCGGGATTAATGAGCAGTTCTTC

j_gene: TRBJ1-1
d_gene: NA
abundance: NA
v_gene: TRBV18
CDR3aa: CASSRPGGGGVAEAFF
CDR3nt: TGTGCCAGCTCAAGACCCGGCGGAGGTGGTGTCGCTGAAGCTTTCTTT

j_gene: TRBJ2-7
d_gene: TRBD2
abundance: NA
v_gene: TRBV28
CDR3aa: CAIRTSGKGEQYF
CDR3nt: TGTGCCATCCGGACTAGCGGGAAGGGCGAGCAGTACTTC

j_gene: TRBJ1-1
d_gene: TRBD1
abundance: NA
v_gene: TRBV29-1
CDR3aa: CSVPGTGAWWGRPDQRGGNTEAFF
CDR3nt: TGCAGCGTCCCCGGGACAGGGGCGTGGTGGGGTCGTCCGGATCAAAGGGGGGGCAACACTGAAGCTTTCTTT